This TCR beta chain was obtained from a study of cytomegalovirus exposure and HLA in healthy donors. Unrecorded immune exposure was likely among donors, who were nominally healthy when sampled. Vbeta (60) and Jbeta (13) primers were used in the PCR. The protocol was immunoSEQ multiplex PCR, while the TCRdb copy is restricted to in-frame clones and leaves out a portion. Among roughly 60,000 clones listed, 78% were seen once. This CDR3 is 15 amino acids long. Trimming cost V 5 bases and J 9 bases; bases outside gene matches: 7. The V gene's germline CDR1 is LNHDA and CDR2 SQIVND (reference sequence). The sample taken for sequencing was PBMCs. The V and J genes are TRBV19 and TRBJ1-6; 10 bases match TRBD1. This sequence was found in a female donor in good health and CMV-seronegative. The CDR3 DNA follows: TGTGCCAGTAGTGCTGGGACAGGGGCGCCTTCACCCCTCCACTTT. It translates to CASSAGTGAPSPLHF.